A single sample is the source of the 18 T cell receptor beta chains below, sequenced in a study of CD8 T cells in Susac syndrome. It was with random hexamers that 0.5 to 1 ug RNA was reverse transcribed. TCRdb re-called the immunoSEQ multiplex PCR reads through MiXCR, storing one row per CDR3 protein. Of tens of thousands of distinct CDR3 sequences listed, about 94% are singletons. The source material was CD8+ T cells from PBMCs. Every receptor here comes from a human donor with Susac syndrome.

The chain has TRBV2 and TRBJ1-2, with 7 bases that match TRBD1. Germline V gene sequence: CDR1 SNHLY, CDR2 FYNNEI. V gave up 8 bases and J gave up 2 bases; unmatched junction bases: 2. The CDR3 loop spans 12 amino acids. In nucleotides, the CDR3 is TGTGCCAGCCCGGGACAGAACTATGGCTACACCTTC. Residues: CASPGQNYGYTF. The full variable domain, in which reference TRBV2 and TRBJ1-2 provide the parts outside the CDR3, is EPEVTQTPSHQVTQMGQEVILRCVPISNHLYFYWYRQILGQKVEFLVSFYNNEISEKSEIFDDQFSVERPDGSNFTLKIRSTKLEDSAMYFCASPGQNYGYTFGSGTRLTVV.

The genes are TRBV7-9 and TRBJ2-3; D could derive from TRBD1 or TRBD2 (5 bases each). Germline loops: CDR1 SEHNR, CDR2 FQNEAQ (reference sequence). CDR3 length equals 17 residues. Trimming removed 5 bases from V and 2 bases from J, with 20 bases in between. In DNA form, the CDR3 reads TGTGCCAGCAGCGGGTGGACCGGGACGACCTCCACAGATACGCAGTATTTT. Its translation is CASSGWTGTTSTDTQYF.

The genes are TRBV28 and TRBJ2-3; 7 nucleotides agree with TRBD2. The length of the CDR3 is 15 residues. The J segment lost 6 bases and the V segment lost 9 bases, leaving 15 bases of the junction unmatched. Per the germline V gene, CDR1 is MDHEN and CDR2 is SYDVKM. The CDR3 loop is CASEWGRASGDTQYF. In nucleotides, the CDR3 is TGTGCCAGTGAATGGGGGAGGGCCTCGGGTGATACGCAGTATTTT.

The chain has TRBV27 and TRBJ1-4, with TRBD1 matching 8 bases. Trimming removed 5 bases from V and 5 bases from J; junction bases left unmatched: 7. The CDR3 length is 15 residues. Per germline, CDR1 MNHEY and CDR2 SMNVEV (reference sequence). The CDR3 protein is CASSHTGGENEKLFF. The DNA of the CDR3 is TGTGCCAGCAGTCACACAGGGGGGGAGAATGAAAAACTGTTTTTT.

The gene calls are TRBV2 and TRBJ1-1, with TRBD1 matching 7 bases. Germline assignment: CDR1 SNHLY and CDR2 FYNNEI. The CDR3 is made up of 15 amino acids. J was trimmed by 5 bases and V by 10 bases; bases with no gene match: 16. DNA of the CDR3: TGTGCCATCCCTGCCTCGACAGGGCGGAGTACTGAAGCTTTCTTT. Translation: CAIPASTGRSTEAFF.

The CDR3: CASSTKTGTGGNYGYTF. The CDR3 region has the DNA TGTGCCAGCAGTACTAAGACCGGGACAGGGGGCAACTATGGCTACACCTTC. This sequence joins TRBV6-5 and TRBJ1-2, with 12 bases matching TRBD1. Germline V CDR1 and CDR2: MNHEY, SVGAGI. This CDR3 has 17 amino acids. Trimming took 5 bases from V and 2 from J; bases not matched to a gene: 9.

Concerning this clonotype: The junction departs from the called germline gene at one end, perhaps through a read error. The rearrangement joins TRBV7-7 to TRBJ2-2; D remains ambiguous. Per the germline V gene, CDR1 is SSHAT and CDR2 is FNYEAQ (reference sequence). The CDR3 length is 16 residues. This CDR3 is CASSETRVENTGELFF. The CDR3 DNA follows: TGTGCTAGCAGCGAAACAAGGGTCGAGAACACCGGGGAGCTGTTTTTT.

The gene calls are TRBV5-4 and TRBJ2-7, with 10 nucleotides matching TRBD2. Trimming at V came to 4 bases and at J to 1 base, leaving 8 bases not matched to a gene. Germline CDR1 and CDR2: SGHNT and YYREEE (reference sequence). This CDR3 spans 16 amino acids. This CDR3 reads CASSLSLAGPSYEQYF. Written as DNA, the CDR3 is TGTGCCAGCAGCCTATCACTAGCGGGACCTTCCTACGAGCAGTACTTC.

The V call is TRBV7-3, the J call TRBJ2-1; a possible D gene is TRBD1 (5 bases). CDR1 is SGHTA and CDR2 is FQGTGA in the germline V gene. This CDR3 spans 14 amino acids. Trimming pared 7 bases from V and 4 bases from J, leaving 14 bases between. The CDR3 sequence is CASTPGQEYNEQFF. The CDR3 coding sequence is TGTGCCAGCACTCCAGGGCAGGAATACAATGAGCAGTTCTTC.

The chain joins TRBV20-1 to TRBJ2-5, with D possibly TRBD2 on 6 matching bases. The CDR3 runs to 14 residues. Germline assignment: CDR1 DFQATT and CDR2 SNEGSKA (reference sequence). Trimming stripped 6 bases from V and 5 bases from J, with 19 bases between. CDR3 nucleotide sequence: TGCAGTGCCGACCAGCCGGGGGTGGAGGAGACCCAGTACTTC. As protein: CSADQPGVEETQYF.

The chain recombines TRBV30 with TRBJ2-7, with a tentative D call TRBD2 (5 bases). The V gene lost 3 bases and the J gene lost 5 bases, with 14 bases spanning the gap. Germline V CDR1 and CDR2: GTSNPN, SVGIG (reference sequence). The CDR3 totals 13 residues. The CDR3 loop is CAWSGLYPHEQYF. Here the CDR3 DNA reads TGTGCCTGGAGCGGACTTTACCCCCACGAGCAGTACTTC.

The CDR3, as DNA: TGTGCCAGCAGCTTGATCGCGAGTCCCCGTCAGGTTTACGAGCAGTACTTC. This translates into CASSLIASPRQVYEQYF. The gene calls are TRBV5-5 and TRBJ2-7; D remains unclear. Trimming pared 1 base from V and 4 bases from J, leaving 21 bases between. Germline CDR1 is SGHKS and CDR2 is YYEKEE (reference sequence). The CDR3 sequence is 17 residues long. The full variable domain, completed using reference TRBV5-5 and TRBJ2-7, is DAGVTQSPTHLIKTRGQQVTLRCSPISGHKSVSWYQQVLGQGPQFIFQYYEKEERGRGNFPDRFSARQFPNYSSELNVNALLLGDSALYLCASSLIASPRQVYEQYFGPGTRLTVT.

The V gene is TRBV6-2 or TRBV6-3, the J gene TRBJ2-1, with 7 positions matching TRBD2. Germline-derived CDR1 and CDR2 are MNHEY and SVGEGT. After removal of 8 bases from V and 5 bases from J, the junction contained 12 bases not matched to a gene. The length of the CDR3 is 15 residues. The CDR3 DNA is TGTGCCAGCGGGCTCGGCGGGGCGGGGGACAATGAGCAGTTCTTC. Amino acids: CASGLGGAGDNEQFF.

The rearrangement joins TRBV5-6 to TRBJ2-3; 7 bases are shared with TRBD2. Germline V gene lookup returns CDR1 SGHDT and CDR2 YYEEEE. Losses at the gene ends were 4 bases for V and 2 bases for J; bases not matched to a gene: 10. This CDR3 has 16 amino acids. Written as DNA, the CDR3 is TGTGCCAGCAGCCGGGGATGGGCGGGAGTCACAGATACGCAGTATTTT. This sequence encodes CASSRGWAGVTDTQYF.

The chain employs TRBV20-1 and TRBJ1-1; the D gene is possibly TRBD1 (5 bases). Between the trimmed V and J ends, which lost 0 bases and 1 base, there was a span of 9 bases. Germline V gene data show CDR1 as DFQATT and CDR2 as SNEGSKA (reference sequence). This CDR3 comprises 14 residues. The CDR3 reads CSARDQGTNTEAFF. The DNA of the CDR3 is TGCAGTGCTAGAGACCAAGGGACGAACACTGAAGCTTTCTTT.

The chain couples TRBV6-6 to TRBJ2-5; D ambiguous. Between the trimmed V and J ends, which lost 5 bases and 2 bases, there was a span of 12 bases. Germline assignment: CDR1 MNHNY and CDR2 SVGAGI (reference sequence). The CDR3 is 14 amino acids. CDR3 residues: CASSRLDGQETQYF. CDR3 DNA sequence: TGTGCCAGCAGTCGACTCGACGGACAAGAGACCCAGTACTTC.

This clonotype was found once. The chain links TRBV18 to TRBJ2-3; 9 nucleotides line up with TRBD1. In germline, CDR1 is KGHSH, CDR2 LQKENI. The trim removed 6 bases at V and 2 bases at J, leaving 3 bases unmatched. The CDR3 runs to 14 residues. In DNA form, the CDR3 reads TGTGCCAGCTCCAGGGACAGGGACACAGATACGCAGTATTTT. It specifies CASSRDRDTDTQYF.

V and J are TRBV9 and TRBJ2-3; no definite D call. Germline CDR1 SGDLS, CDR2 YYNGEE. The CDR3 is 14 amino acids. With 0 bases removed from V and 3 bases from J, the gap between germline ends came to 8 bases. CDR3 residues: CASSVDLGTDTQYF. The CDR3 bases are TGTGCCAGCAGCGTAGATTTAGGAACAGATACGCAGTATTTT.